These 14 T cell receptor beta chains came from one sample sequenced in a study of CD8 T cells in Susac syndrome. An amount of RNA that ranged from roughly 0.5 to 1 ug was reverse transcribed with random hexamers. TCRdb passed the immunoSEQ multiplex PCR reads through MiXCR, listing each CDR3 protein once. The sample holds 250,000 to 350,000 distinct CDR3 sequences, approximately 90% seen once. Source material: CD4+ T cells from PBMCs. The receptor set was obtained from a human donor with multiple sclerosis.

This chain links TRBV5-1 with TRBJ1-6; TRBD1 might be the D (5 bases). Germline loops: CDR1 SGHRS, CDR2 YFSETQ. The CDR3 is made up of 18 amino acids. Trimming pared 0 bases from V and 9 bases from J, leaving 22 bases between. CDR3 sequence (DNA): TGCGCCAGCAGCTTGGATTTGACTTCGGGGACCTTAAGTTCACCCCTCCACTTT. As protein: CASSLDLTSGTLSSPLHF.

The chain recombines TRBV12-3 or TRBV12-4 with TRBJ1-5; 7 bases are shared with TRBD1. Losses at the gene ends were 5 bases for V and 4 bases for J; bases not matched to a gene: 8. The CDR3 is made up of 15 amino acids. In DNA form, the CDR3 reads TGTGCCAGCAGTCCAAATACAGGGGATAATCAGCCCCAGCATTTT. Protein product: CASSPNTGDNQPQHF.

The chain employs TRBV28 and TRBJ1-2; TRBD1 is a possible D gene (6 bases). Germline-derived CDR1 and CDR2 are MDHEN and SYDVKM. Trimming cost V 4 bases and J 8 bases, with 20 bases left between them. This CDR3 spans 15 amino acids. The DNA for the CDR3 is TGTGCCAGCAGTTCACCAGGTCGACAGGCCGGGGGCTACACCTTC. This gives the protein CASSSPGRQAGGYTF.

J is TRBJ1-1 and V is TRBV3-1; D not certain. V lost 5 bases and J lost 0, with 10 bases in between. The CDR3 spans 14 residues. Germline assignment: CDR1 LGHDT and CDR2 YNNKEL (reference sequence). The CDR3 DNA follows: TGTGCCAGCAGCATTCGGGCCGTGAACACTGAAGCTTTCTTT. As protein: CASSIRAVNTEAFF.

The chain combines TRBV20-1 with TRBJ2-7; 11 nucleotides agree with TRBD2. Germline CDR1 DFQATT, CDR2 SNEGSKA (reference sequence). The V and J ends lost 5 bases and 9 bases, in that order; junction bases with no gene match: 9. This CDR3 comprises 13 residues. The CDR3: CSAETSGTSVQYF. CDR3 DNA: TGCAGTGCTGAGACTAGCGGGACATCAGTGCAGTACTTC.

J is TRBJ2-1 and V is TRBV30; D unclear. Trimming stripped 5 bases from V and 5 bases from J, with 25 bases between. Germline CDR1 is GTSNPN and CDR2 is SVGIG (reference sequence). The CDR3 totals 17 residues. DNA for the CDR3: TGTGCCTGGGGGATCCAGGTGGGATTTAATTGGAACAATGAGCAGTTCTTC. This sequence encodes CAWGIQVGFNWNNEQFF.

J is TRBJ2-7 and V is TRBV16, with D unresolved. Germline loops: CDR1 KGHSY, CDR2 FQNENV. The V end was cut by 1 base, the J end by 2 bases, with 9 bases between. CDR3 length: 14 amino acids. The chain's CDR3 is CASSQFSGPYEQYF. In DNA form, the CDR3 reads TGTGCCAGCAGCCAATTCTCAGGACCCTACGAGCAGTACTTC.

CDR3 loop: CSGRSRGWYQETQYF. The CDR3 region has the DNA TGCAGTGGAAGGAGCCGGGGTTGGTACCAAGAGACCCAGTACTTC. The J gene is TRBJ2-5, the V gene TRBV20-1; the D gene is possibly TRBD2 (5 bases). The germline V and J ends were trimmed by 7 bases and 0 bases, with 18 bases remaining between them. The CDR3 contains 15 residues. The germline V gene encodes CDR1 DFQATT and CDR2 SNEGSKA (reference sequence).

The CDR3 reads CASSPRDGPNTEAFF. The CDR3 nucleotides are TGTGCCAGCAGCCCTCGGGACGGTCCGAACACTGAAGCTTTCTTT. The chain uses TRBV7-2 and TRBJ1-1; possibly TRBD1 for D (5 bases). Germline V lookup: CDR1 SGHTA, CDR2 FQGNSA. The CDR3 is made up of 15 amino acids. V lost 5 bases to trimming and J lost 1 base, with 14 bases between them.

This rearrangement joins TRBV30 to TRBJ2-3; D gene ambiguous. The germline V gene has CDR1 GTSNPN and CDR2 SVGIG (reference sequence). Trimming took off 3 bases at V and 0 bases at J, with 7 bases between the two ends. The CDR3 is made up of 13 amino acids. The CDR3 region has the DNA TGTGCCTGGAGAACAGAGAGCACAGATACGCAGTATTTT. Protein product: CAWRTESTDTQYF.

This chain connects TRBV30 to TRBJ1-4; D is perhaps TRBD1 (5 bases). CDR1 and CDR2 from the germline V gene are GTSNPN and SVGIG (reference sequence). With 0 bases removed from V and 4 bases from J, the gap between germline ends came to 12 bases. This CDR3 comprises 15 residues. The CDR3 spells CAWSVESGLNEKLFF. In nucleotides, the CDR3 is TGTGCCTGGAGTGTAGAGTCGGGGCTTAATGAAAAACTGTTTTTT. The whole variable domain, remainder taken from reference TRBV30 and TRBJ1-4, is SQTIHQWPATLVQPVGSPLSLECTVEGTSNPNLYWYRQAAGRGLQLLFYSVGIGQISSEVPQNLSASRPQDRQFILSSKKLLLSDSGFYLCAWSVESGLNEKLFFGSGTQLSVL.

This chain links TRBV7-9 with TRBJ2-1; 12 bases agree with TRBD2. V was pared by 5 bases and J by 5 bases, with 13 bases of the junction left unmatched. There are 18 residues in the CDR3. Germline V gives CDR1 SEHNR, CDR2 FQNEAQ (reference sequence). This chain's CDR3 is CASSPRLAGDEGNNEQFF. The CDR3 nucleotides read TGTGCCAGCAGCCCAAGACTAGCGGGAGATGAAGGTAACAATGAGCAGTTCTTC.

This chain connects TRBV18 to TRBJ1-1; D not certain. Germline CDR1 reads KGHSH; CDR2 reads LQKENI. The CDR3 is made up of 13 amino acids. V was shortened by 2 bases and J by 7 bases, with 11 bases between the two germline ends. Here the CDR3 reads CASSPDLGGEAFF. The CDR3 coding sequence is TGTGCCAGCTCACCAGACCTAGGAGGTGAAGCTTTCTTT.

This CDR3 is CAISQGFGYEQYF. The DNA for the CDR3 is TGTGCCATCTCACAGGGGTTCGGCTACGAGCAGTACTTC. J is TRBJ2-7 and V is TRBV10-3, with TRBD1 matching over 7 bases. Germline CDR1 is ENHRY and CDR2 is SYGVKD. CDR3 length: 13 residues. V trimming: 8 bases; J trimming: 3 bases; junction bases outside the gene matches: 7.